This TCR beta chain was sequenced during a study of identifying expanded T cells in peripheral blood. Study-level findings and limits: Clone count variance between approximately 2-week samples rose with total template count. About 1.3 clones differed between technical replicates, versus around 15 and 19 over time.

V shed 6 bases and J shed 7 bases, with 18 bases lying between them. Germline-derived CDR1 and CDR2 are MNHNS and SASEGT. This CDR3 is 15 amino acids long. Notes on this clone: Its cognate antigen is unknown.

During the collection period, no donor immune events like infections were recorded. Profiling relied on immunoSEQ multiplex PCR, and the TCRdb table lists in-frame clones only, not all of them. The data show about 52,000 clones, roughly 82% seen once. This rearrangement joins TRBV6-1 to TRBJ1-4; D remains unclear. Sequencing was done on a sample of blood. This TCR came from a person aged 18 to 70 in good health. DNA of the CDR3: TGTGCCAGCAGCCAGACTTGGGGAGGAGGTGAAAAACTGTTTTTT. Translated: CASSQTWGGGEKLFF.